What follows are 5 T cell receptor beta chains derived from one specimen sequenced in a study of monozygotic twins with inflammatory bowel disease. TCRdb re-called the 5' RACE reads and catalogs CDR3 proteins one per entry, DNA excluded. The sample features roughly 160,000 distinct CDR3 sequences, with around 7% in its top ten. Material for sequencing was blood. These receptors were taken from a human donor with ulcerative colitis or Crohn's disease, or a healthy co-twin of an affected twin (not recorded which).

The V and J genes are TRBV20-1 and TRBJ1-4. This CDR3 region has 14 residues. Germline CDR1 DFQATT, CDR2 SNEGSKA (reference sequence). The CDR3 loop is CSASIGGSGEKLFF.

This clonotype is labeled medium-sized based on frequency. The chain recombines TRBV27 with TRBJ1-4; the D call of TRBD1 rests on TCRdb alone, since no DNA is present to check it. CDR3 size: 15 residues. CDR1 MNHEY and CDR2 SMNVEV come from the germline V gene (reference sequence). This CDR3 reads CASSPTSPGRGKLFF.

The rearrangement links TRBV5-1 to TRBJ1-2; TCRdb's D gene call, TRBD1, goes unchecked for lack of DNA. This CDR3 region has 15 residues. The germline gives CDR1 SGHRS, CDR2 YFSETQ. CDR3 amino acids: CASSSGDSSSYGYTF. The entire variable domain, with the rest obtained from reference TRBV5-1 and TRBJ1-2, is as follows: KAGVTQTPRYLIKTRGQQVTLSCSPISGHRSVSWYQQTPGQGLQFLFEYFSETQRNKGNFPGRFSGRQFSNSRSEMNVSTLELGDSALYLCASSSGDSSSYGYTFGSGTRLTVV.

The rearrangement uses TRBV12-3 or TRBV12-4 and TRBJ2-3; TCRdb returns TRBD2, unconfirmable since there is no DNA. CDR3 length equals 14 residues. The chain's CDR3 is CASSFIAATDTQYF.

The chain's CDR3 is CAISENRETQYF. V gene TRBV10-3 combines with J gene TRBJ2-5. Per the germline V gene, CDR1 is ENHRY and CDR2 is SYGVKD. The CDR3 length is 12 residues.